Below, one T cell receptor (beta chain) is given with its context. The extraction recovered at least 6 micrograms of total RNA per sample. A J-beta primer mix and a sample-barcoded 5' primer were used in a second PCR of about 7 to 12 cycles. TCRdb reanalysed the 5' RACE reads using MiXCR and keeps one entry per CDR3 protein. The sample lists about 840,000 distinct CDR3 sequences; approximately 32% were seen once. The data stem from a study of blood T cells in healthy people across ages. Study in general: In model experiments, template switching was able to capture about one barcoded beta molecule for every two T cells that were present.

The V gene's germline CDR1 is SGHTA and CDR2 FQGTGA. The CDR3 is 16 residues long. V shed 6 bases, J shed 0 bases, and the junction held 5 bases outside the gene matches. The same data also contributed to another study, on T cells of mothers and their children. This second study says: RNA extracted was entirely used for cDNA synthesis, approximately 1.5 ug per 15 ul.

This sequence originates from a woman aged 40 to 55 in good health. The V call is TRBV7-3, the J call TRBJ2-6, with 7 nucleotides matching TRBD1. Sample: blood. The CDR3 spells CASRWDSSSGANVLTF. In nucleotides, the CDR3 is TGTGCCAGCAGGTGGGACAGCAGCTCTGGGGCCAACGTCCTGACTTTC.